This entry is about one T cell receptor beta chain. What it recognizes is unknown. 5'RACE, which relied on constant-segment primers, yielded TCR alpha and TCR beta cDNA libraries carrying sample barcodes and UMIs. TCRdb re-called the 5' RACE reads through MiXCR, storing one row per CDR3 protein. The sample has over 35,000 distinct CDR3 sequences; roughly 9.8% are singletons. In germline, CDR1 is DFQATT, CDR2 SNEGSKA (reference sequence). The V segment lost 4 bases and the J segment 8 bases; nucleotides outside the gene matches: 14. CDR3 length equals 15 residues. These data originate in a study of T-cell memory formation after mild COVID-19. Study observations and caveats: The CD4+ clones that contracted clustered mainly within CM and EM, and the CD8+ clones concentrated in EMRA. Some clones that responded were present in memory (sampled pre-infection), which suggests cross-reactive memory joined.

The sequence derives from an adult woman who had mild COVID-19 (a few samples of this study predate the infection). Cell type and time point are not known. The sample consisted of PBMCs or a T cell subset sorted from them (not recorded which). J is TRBJ1-1 and V is TRBV20-1; 9 bases match TRBD1. The CDR3, as DNA: TGCAGTGCTAAGCGGACAGGGGTGAACATAGCGGAAGCTTTCTTT. Its protein product is CSAKRTGVNIAEAFF.